These 15 T cell receptor beta chains were sequenced from one sample in a study of blood T cell repertoires in COVID-19. Profiled with immunoSEQ multiplex PCR; TCRdb holds only in-frame clones, not every one. Of under 300,000 clones listed, roughly 80% were seen once; the top ten hold more than 1.1%. The sequencing sample was made of peripheral blood. The receptors derive from a human donor with COVID-19, enrolled during active disease. The donor label of this sample is uncertain.

This chain links TRBV7-6 with TRBJ2-5, with 8 bases identical to TRBD1. With V trimmed by 5 bases and J by 4 bases, 3 bases remained unmatched. The CDR3 covers 13 residues. Per germline, CDR1 SGHVS and CDR2 FNYEAQ. CDR3 amino acids: CASSTDRGETQYF. For the CDR3, the DNA is TGTGCCAGCAGCACAGACAGGGGAGAGACCCAGTACTTC.

The V gene is TRBV30, the J gene TRBJ1-6; 10 nucleotides align to TRBD1. This CDR3 region has 15 residues. V dropped 6 bases and J dropped 8; count of bases not matched to a gene: 10. Germline V gives CDR1 GTSNPN, CDR2 SVGIG (reference sequence). For the CDR3, the DNA is TGTGCCTGCTCCTTGTGGGGGACAGGGGATTCACCCCTCCACTTT. Its protein product is CACSLWGTGDSPLHF. The full variable domain, with the rest looked up from reference TRBV30 and TRBJ1-6, is SQTIHQWPATLVQPVGSPLSLECTVEGTSNPNLYWYRQAAGRGLQLLFYSVGIGQISSEVPQNLSASRPQDRQFILSSKKLLLSDSGFYLCACSLWGTGDSPLHFGNGTRLTVT.

CDR3 nucleotide sequence: TGTGCCAGCAGCCCGACTAGCCGCTACGAGCAGTACTTC. The encoded protein is CASSPTSRYEQYF. This chain uses TRBV11-3 with TRBJ2-7; 7 nucleotides agree with TRBD2. The V gene end was trimmed by 5 bases and the J gene end by 3 bases; junction bases not matched to a gene: 4. The CDR3 extends over 13 amino acids. Looked up from germline, CDR1 is SGHNT and CDR2 is YENEEA.

The J gene is TRBJ2-7, the V gene TRBV29-1; 11 bases agree with TRBD1. The CDR3 consists of 13 residues. V trimming: 6 bases; J trimming: 6 bases; junction bases outside the gene matches: 7. From germline, CDR1 is SQVTM and CDR2 ANQGSEA. The DNA of the CDR3 is TGCAGCGTCGACAGGACAGGGGGCATCGAGCAGTACTTC. This translates into CSVDRTGGIEQYF.

This clone has only one observation. The gene calls are TRBV7-2 and TRBJ2-2; tentative D call: TRBD2 (5 bases). Germline lookup yields CDR1 SGHTA and CDR2 FQGNSA. V lost 5 bases, J lost 4 bases, and 14 bases lay in between. The CDR3 consists of 15 residues. The CDR3 DNA is TGTGCCAGCAGCGTACTAGGGTCGCTCACCGGGGAGCTGTTTTTT. Protein: CASSVLGSLTGELFF.

V usage is TRBV5-1 and J usage is TRBJ2-7; 10 bases are a match to TRBD1. The CDR3 sequence is 12 residues long. Germline V gene sequence: CDR1 SGHRS, CDR2 YFSETQ. V was pared by 4 bases and J by 10 bases, with 5 bases of the junction left unmatched. CDR3 bases: TGCGCCAGCAGCGAGGACAGGGGGAGACAGTACTTC. Translating it yields CASSEDRGRQYF.

The genes are TRBV19 and TRBJ2-2; 12 bases line up with TRBD2. The ends lost 6 bases at V and 0 bases at J; junction bases unmatched: 2. CDR3 length equals 16 residues. Germline V lookup: CDR1 LNHDA, CDR2 SQIVND (reference sequence). The CDR3 loop is CASRWTSGTNTGELFF. The CDR3 nucleotides are TGTGCCAGTAGATGGACTAGCGGGACGAACACCGGGGAGCTGTTTTTT.

The CDR3 nucleotides read TGCGCCAGCAGCCAAGGGGCGGGCAATTCGGACTACGAGCAGTACTTC. Protein product: CASSQGAGNSDYEQYF. This chain connects TRBV4-3 to TRBJ2-7; D perhaps matches TRBD2 (5 bases). Germline V lookup: CDR1 LGHNA, CDR2 YSLEER. Trimming left V 1 base short and J 3 bases short, with 16 bases between. The CDR3 has 16 amino acids.

The sample holds a few counts of this clone. The CDR3, as DNA: TGTGCCAGCAGCGTAGGATTTCGCGGCGGGAGTTTTGATACGCAGTATTTT. It is translated as CASSVGFRGGSFDTQYF. The rearrangement joins TRBV9 to TRBJ2-3; 7 bases line up with TRBD2. The CDR3 covers 17 residues. The V gene's germline CDR1 is SGDLS and CDR2 YYNGEE. The trim removed 0 bases at V and 6 bases at J, leaving 13 bases unmatched.

This rearrangement joins TRBV5-6 to TRBJ2-5; a possible D gene is TRBD1 (5 bases). The CDR3 length is 13 residues. Between the trimmed V and J ends, which lost 1 base and 5 bases, there was a span of 9 bases. Looked up from germline, CDR1 is SGHDT and CDR2 is YYEEEE. CDR3 in DNA: TGTGCCAGCAGCTTGTGGTCAGGGGAGACCCAGTACTTC. Protein: CASSLWSGETQYF.

The chain has TRBV5-1 and TRBJ1-1; D not certain. The V gene's germline CDR1 is SGHRS and CDR2 YFSETQ. The V end was cut by 0 bases, the J end by 1 base, with 7 bases between. This CDR3 contains 14 residues. CDR3 in amino acids: CASSLVVENTEAFF. CDR3 DNA: TGCGCCAGCAGCTTGGTGGTAGAGAACACTGAAGCTTTCTTT.

The chain recombines TRBV11-2 with TRBJ1-1, with 9 bases fitting TRBD1. This CDR3 contains 13 residues. V trimming: 3 bases; J trimming: 5 bases; junction bases outside the gene matches: 1. Germline CDR1 and CDR2: SGHAT and FQNNGV. CDR3 coding DNA: TGTGCCAGCAGCTTTGGACAGGGGACTGAAGCTTTCTTT. Its translation: CASSFGQGTEAFF.

The gene calls are TRBV28 and TRBJ1-5; possible D gene TRBD1, 6 bases. Germline CDR1 is MDHEN and CDR2 is SYDVKM. The CDR3 covers 16 residues. Trimming cost V 1 base and J 4 bases, with 14 bases left between them. Here the CDR3 DNA reads TGTGCCAGCAGTTTATCCAGGGGTACCTCAAATCAGCCCCAGCATTTT. This encodes CASSLSRGTSNQPQHF.

The V gene is TRBV30, the J gene TRBJ1-5; TRBD1 aligns across 7 bases. Germline CDR1 GTSNPN, CDR2 SVGIG (reference sequence). The trim removed 1 base at V and 5 bases at J, leaving 11 bases unmatched. The CDR3 runs 16 residues. As DNA, the CDR3 is TGTGCCTGGAGTGAGGGGGCAGGGGACCTCTATCAGCCCCAGCATTTT. It is translated as CAWSEGAGDLYQPQHF.

To note about this clone: The DNA is left out, because the CDR3 cannot be placed on it with certainty; the CDR3 is given as TCRdb lists it. V gene TRBV29-1 combines with J gene TRBJ2-3; TRBD1 is the table's D call and was not checked against the DNA. 12 amino acids form the CDR3, both terminal residues included. Germline CDR1 is SQVTM and CDR2 is ANQGSEA. CDR3 sequence reads: CSVEWGTGAVYF.